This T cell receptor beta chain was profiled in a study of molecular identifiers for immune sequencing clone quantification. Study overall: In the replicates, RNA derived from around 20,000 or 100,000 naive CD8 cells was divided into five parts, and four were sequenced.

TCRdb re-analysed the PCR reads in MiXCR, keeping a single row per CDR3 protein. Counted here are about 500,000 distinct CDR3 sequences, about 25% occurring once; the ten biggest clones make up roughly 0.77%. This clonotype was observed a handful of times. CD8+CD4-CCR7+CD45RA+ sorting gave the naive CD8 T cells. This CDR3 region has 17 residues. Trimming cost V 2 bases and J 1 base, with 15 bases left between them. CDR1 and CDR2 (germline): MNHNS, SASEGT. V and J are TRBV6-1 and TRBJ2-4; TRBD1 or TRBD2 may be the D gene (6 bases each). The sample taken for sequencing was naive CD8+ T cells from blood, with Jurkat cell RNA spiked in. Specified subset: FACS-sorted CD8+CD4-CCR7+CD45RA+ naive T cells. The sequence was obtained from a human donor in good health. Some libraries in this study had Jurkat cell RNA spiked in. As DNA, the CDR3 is TGTGCCAGCAGTGAAAGGAGGGCAGGGGAGGCCAAAAACATTCAGTACTTC. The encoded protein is CASSERRAGEAKNIQYF.